This TCR beta chain comes out of a study of regulatory T cells in long-lasting Graves disease. The study's findings and limits: Investigators studied peripheral blood only, not thyroid tissue.

This clonotype was counted ten times or more. Its antigen is unknown. Time point reported: newly diagnosed GD, antithyroid drugs for less than 3 months. Making the TCR library involved RNA that had been extracted from PBMCs. J was trimmed by 8 bases and V by 5 bases; bases with no gene match: 5. The CDR3 is 15 amino acids. Germline lookup yields CDR1 MDHEN and CDR2 SYDVKM. Arm-PCR with iRepertoire HTBI primers amplified the CDR3 regions for these TCR beta libraries. MiXCR, applied by TCRdb to the multiplex PCR reads, yields one record per CDR3 protein. The table shows approximately 310,000 distinct CDR3 sequences, with 18% occurring only once.

This material consisted of peripheral blood mononuclear cells (PBMCs), taken at new diagnosis, from a patient treated with antithyroid drugs. The rearrangement links TRBV28 to TRBJ2-1; 14 nucleotides agree with TRBD2. The receptor was derived from a female donor with Graves disease. This CDR3 reads CASSGTSGSFHEQFF. As DNA, the CDR3 is TGTGCCAGCAGTGGGACTAGCGGGAGTTTCCATGAGCAGTTCTTC.